This is a list of T cell receptor beta chains from one sample in a study of CD8 T cells in ankylosing spondylitis. From the 5' RACE reads, TCRdb called clonotypes with MiXCR, one entry per CDR3 protein. The sample gives under 950,000 distinct CDR3 sequences, over 15% of which show up once; roughly a fifth is in the top ten. The specimen sequenced was blood, either unsorted or a sorted T cell fraction (not recorded which). Receptor source: a male donor with ankylosing spondylitis. CDR3s include the opening cysteine and the closing phenylalanine or tryptophan. The D gene is left open where the match is weak. Clone size is stated in some rows and not others, as once, few, many or a class when expanded.

V gene	D gene	clone size	J gene	CDR3 protein	CDR3 DNA
TRBV7-9	-	many	TRBJ1-1	CATTEAGEAFF	TGTGCCACGACGGAGGCCGGGGAAGCTTTCTTT
TRBV6-2/TRBV6-3	-	many	TRBJ1-6	CASSFTADGGSPLHF	TGTGCCAGCAGTTTTACAGCGGACGGGGGATCACCCCTCCACTTT
TRBV11-2	-	many	TRBJ2-1	CASSAQTRSEQFF	TGTGCCAGCAGCGCCCAGACTAGGTCTGAGCAGTTCTTC
TRBV11-2	-	many	TRBJ2-7	CASSPGHEQYF	TGTGCCAGCAGCCCGGGGCACGAGCAGTACTTC
TRBV7-3	-	many	TRBJ1-6	CASSAQGPAVNSPLHF	TGTGCCAGCAGCGCCCAGGGTCCCGCCGTGAATTCACCCCTCCACTTT
TRBV7-6	-	-	TRBJ2-3	CASSLAQGGPDTQYF	TGTGCCAGCAGCTTAGCGCAGGGTGGGCCAGATACGCAGTATTTT
TRBV6-5	TRBD1	few	TRBJ2-2	CASSYSQGANTGELFF	TGTGCCAGCAGTTACTCGCAGGGGGCCAACACCGGGGAGCTGTTTTTT
TRBV6-1	-	few	TRBJ2-1	CASARGADFYNEQFF	TGTGCCAGCGCGAGGGGGGCGGATTTCTACAATGAGCAGTTCTTC
TRBV12-3/TRBV12-4	TRBD1	-	TRBJ2-1	CASSHRDRKTYPSYNEQFF	TGTGCCAGCAGCCACCGGGACAGGAAAACTTACCCCTCCTACAATGAGCAGTTCTTC
TRBV29-1	TRBD2	-	TRBJ2-5	CSVLAGRQETQYF	TGCAGCGTGCTAGCGGGGCGCCAAGAGACCCAGTACTTC
TRBV7-2	-	few	TRBJ1-5	CASSLGAGSSSNQPQHF	TGTGCCAGCAGCTTAGGGGCGGGAAGTAGCAGCAATCAGCCCCAGCATTTT
TRBV7-7	-	few	TRBJ2-7	CASSPTLNGGGNF	TGTGCCAGCAGCCCAACCCTAAACGGTGGGGGAAACTTC
TRBV20-1	-	few	TRBJ2-3	CSANIGVGPDTQYF	TGCAGTGCTAATATAGGTGTAGGTCCAGATACGCAGTATTTT
TRBV11-3	TRBD1	few	TRBJ1-1	CASSLPGTGGHEAFF	TGTGCCAGCAGCCTACCCGGGACAGGAGGACATGAAGCTTTCTTT
TRBV27	-	few	TRBJ1-1	CASTGGRSEAFF	TGTGCCAGCACCGGTGGTCGATCCGAAGCTTTCTTT
TRBV7-9	TRBD1	-	TRBJ1-2	CASSPGTGEYGYTF	TGTGCCAGCAGCCCCGGGACAGGCGAGTATGGCTACACCTTC
TRBV20-1	-	few	TRBJ1-5	CSASRGGQPQHF	TGCAGTGCTAGTAGGGGTGGCCAGCCCCAGCATTTT
TRBV4-1	-	few	TRBJ1-1	CASSQLPGQGDLMNTEAFF	TGCGCCAGCAGCCAATTACCGGGACAAGGGGATTTGATGAACACTGAAGCTTTCTTT
TRBV5-1	-	few	TRBJ1-1	CASSSNLGGGTEAFF	TGCGCCAGCAGCTCCAACCTGGGGGGTGGCACTGAAGCTTTCTTT
TRBV2	TRBD1	-	TRBJ2-5	CASSVPGGLLETQYF	TGTGCCAGCAGTGTTCCAGGGGGCTTATTAGAGACCCAGTACTTC
TRBV7-8	-	few	TRBJ2-2	CASSSWGELFF	TGTGCCAGCAGCTCATGGGGGGAGCTGTTTTTT
TRBV6-1	TRBD2	-	TRBJ2-1	CASKGWEAGYNEQFF	TGTGCCAGCAAGGGCTGGGAAGCGGGATACAATGAGCAGTTCTTC
TRBV29-1	-	-	TRBJ1-2	CSVLGLDGYTF	TGCAGCGTTCTTGGCCTGGATGGCTACACCTTC
TRBV12-3/TRBV12-4	TRBD1	few	TRBJ2-7	CASSFGTAIPKNYEQYF	TGTGCCAGCAGTTTTGGGACAGCTATCCCCAAGAATTACGAGCAGTACTTC
TRBV29-1	-	-	TRBJ1-4	CSVVSSGREKLFF	TGCAGCGTTGTCTCTTCGGGGCGCGAAAAACTGTTTTTT
TRBV6-2/TRBV6-3	-	few	TRBJ2-1	CASSSTDSHEQFF	TGTGCCAGCAGTTCGACGGACAGTCATGAGCAGTTCTTC
TRBV7-3	TRBD1	-	TRBJ2-1	CASSLGTDNEQFF	TGTGCCAGCAGCTTGGGGACAGACAATGAGCAGTTCTTC
TRBV4-1	-	-	TRBJ2-2	CASSQPDRDTGELFF	TGCGCCAGCAGCCAACCGGACCGGGACACCGGGGAGCTGTTTTTT
TRBV5-1	-	-	TRBJ2-7	CASSLVGLSTTYEQYF	TGCGCCAGCAGCTTGGTCGGGCTTAGCACCACCTACGAGCAGTACTTC
TRBV18	-	few	TRBJ2-7	CASSRNPPGSYEQYF	TGTGCCAGCTCACGCAACCCACCCGGGTCCTACGAGCAGTACTTC
TRBV27	TRBD1	few	TRBJ2-7	CASSYDRGPFYEQYF	TGTGCCAGCAGTTACGACAGGGGCCCTTTCTACGAGCAGTACTTC
TRBV7-6	-	-	TRBJ2-3	CASSLMGAGDTQYF	TGTGCCAGCAGCTTAATGGGGGCCGGGGATACGCAGTATTTT
TRBV7-3	TRBD2	once	TRBJ2-1	CASSRGVHNEQFF	TGTGCCAGCAGCCGGGGGGTTCACAATGAGCAGTTCTTC
TRBV4-1	-	once	TRBJ2-3	CASSQYSSGERTDTQYF	TGCGCCAGCAGCCAATACTCTTCCGGGGAGCGCACAGATACGCAGTATTTT
TRBV5-8	-	-	TRBJ1-1	CASSELGRSAFF	TGTGCCAGCAGCGAGCTCGGACGATCAGCTTTCTTT
TRBV6-5	TRBD1	few	TRBJ1-6	CASSYSNQGGSYNSPLHF	TGTGCCAGCAGTTACTCAAATCAGGGGGGCTCCTATAATTCACCCCTCCACTTT
TRBV5-1	-	-	TRBJ2-7	CASSLDFGPPYEQYF	TGCGCCAGCAGCTTGGATTTTGGGCCCCCCTACGAGCAGTACTTC
TRBV10-2	TRBD2	-	TRBJ2-5	CASSIHSGSYQETQYF	TGCGCCAGCAGTATCCATAGCGGGTCTTACCAAGAGACCCAGTACTTC
TRBV30	-	few	TRBJ2-3	CASEGTDSDTQYF	TGTGCCTCCGAAGGGACTGATTCAGATACGCAGTATTTT
TRBV5-6	TRBD2	few	TRBJ2-5	CASRSAGAPRETQYF	TGTGCCAGCAGATCTGCGGGAGCCCCTCGGGAGACCCAGTACTTC
TRBV10-3	-	-	TRBJ1-2	CAISGIQLQDSYGYTF	TGTGCCATCAGTGGGATTCAGCTGCAAGATTCCTATGGCTACACCTTC
TRBV7-9	-	-	TRBJ2-7	CASSLQQVNEQYF	TGTGCCAGCAGCTTACAACAGGTTAACGAGCAGTACTTC
TRBV6-2/TRBV6-3	-	few	TRBJ2-3	CASNDGLAQYF	TGTGCCAGCAACGACGGCCTAGCGCAGTATTTT
TRBV15	-	few	TRBJ2-2	CATSKYETSNTGELFF	TGTGCCACCAGCAAGTACGAGACATCCAACACCGGGGAGCTGTTTTTT
TRBV29-1	-	many	TRBJ2-2	CSVEEPNTGELFF	TGCAGCGTTGAAGAACCGAACACCGGGGAGCTGTTTTTT
TRBV20-1	-	-	TRBJ2-3	CSAPAGPTDTQYF	TGCAGTGCCCCAGCAGGGCCCACAGATACGCAGTATTTT
TRBV2	-	few	TRBJ2-2	CASIDRTNTGELFF	TGTGCCAGCATTGACAGAACGAACACCGGGGAGCTGTTTTTT
TRBV9	TRBD2	few	TRBJ2-1	CASSEGLAGLYNEQFF	TGTGCCAGCAGCGAGGGACTAGCGGGCCTCTACAATGAGCAGTTCTTC
TRBV20-1	TRBD1	-	TRBJ1-2	CSARERDRGRGYTF	TGCAGTGCTAGAGAACGGGACAGGGGTCGCGGCTACACCTTC